The source of this T cell receptor (beta chain) is a study of regulatory T cells in long-lasting Graves disease. Combining iRepertoire HTBI primers with Arm-PCR of CDR3 regions, the authors built TCR beta libraries. Using its own MiXCR run on the multiplex PCR reads, TCRdb lists one record per CDR3 protein. The sample yields 350,000 to 550,000 distinct CDR3 sequences, under 15% seen once. Time point here: newly diagnosed GD, antithyroid drugs for less than 3 months. PBMC-extracted RNA yielded the TCR library. Germline V gives CDR1 DFQATT, CDR2 SNEGSKA (reference sequence). The CDR3 spans 17 residues. V was pared by 0 bases and J by 4 bases, with 16 bases between. The sample was also reused in another study, on T cells in Graves' hyperthyroidism and ophthalmopathy.

This TCR was recovered from a woman aged 25 to 45 with Graves disease. This rearrangement joins TRBV20-1 to TRBJ1-6; TRBD1 is a possible D gene (6 bases). Source: peripheral blood mononuclear cells (PBMCs), taken at new diagnosis, from a patient treated with antithyroid drugs. DNA for the CDR3: TGCAGTGCTAGAGATCCCCAACAGGGAAAATATAATTCACCCCTCCACTTT. Protein: CSARDPQQGKYNSPLHF.